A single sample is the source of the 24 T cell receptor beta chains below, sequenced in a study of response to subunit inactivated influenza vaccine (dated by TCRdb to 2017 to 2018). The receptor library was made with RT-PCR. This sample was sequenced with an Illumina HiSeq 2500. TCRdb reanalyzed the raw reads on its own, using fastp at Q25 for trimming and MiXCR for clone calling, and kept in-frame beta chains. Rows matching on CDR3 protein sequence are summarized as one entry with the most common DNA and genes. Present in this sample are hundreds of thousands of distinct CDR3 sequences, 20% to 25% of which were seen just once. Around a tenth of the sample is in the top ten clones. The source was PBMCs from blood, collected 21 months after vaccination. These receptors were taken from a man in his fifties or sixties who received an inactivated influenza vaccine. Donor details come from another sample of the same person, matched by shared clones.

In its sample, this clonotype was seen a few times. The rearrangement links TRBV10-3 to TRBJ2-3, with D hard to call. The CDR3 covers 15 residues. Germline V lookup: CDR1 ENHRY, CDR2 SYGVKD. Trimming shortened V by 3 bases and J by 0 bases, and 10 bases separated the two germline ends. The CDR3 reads CAISDGTPSTDTQYF. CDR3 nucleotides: TGTGCCATCAGTGACGGCACCCCAAGCACAGATACGCAGTATTTT.

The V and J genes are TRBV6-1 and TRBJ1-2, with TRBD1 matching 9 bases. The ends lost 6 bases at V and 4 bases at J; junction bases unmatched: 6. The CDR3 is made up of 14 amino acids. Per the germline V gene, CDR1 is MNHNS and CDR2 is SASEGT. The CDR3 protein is CASSLLTGGYGYTF. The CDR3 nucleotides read TGTGCCAGCAGCCTCCTGACAGGGGGCTATGGCTACACCTTC.

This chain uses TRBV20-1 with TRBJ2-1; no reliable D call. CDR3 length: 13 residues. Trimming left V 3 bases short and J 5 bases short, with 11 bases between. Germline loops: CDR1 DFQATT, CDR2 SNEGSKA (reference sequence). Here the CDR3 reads CSASKGRDNEQFF. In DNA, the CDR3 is TGCAGTGCTAGTAAGGGCCGGGACAATGAGCAGTTCTTC.

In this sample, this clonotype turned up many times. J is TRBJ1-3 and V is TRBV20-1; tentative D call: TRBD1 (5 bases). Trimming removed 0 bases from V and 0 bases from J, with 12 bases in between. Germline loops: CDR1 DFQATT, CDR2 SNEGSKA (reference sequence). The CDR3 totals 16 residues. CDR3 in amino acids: CSARDRTLFSGNTIYF. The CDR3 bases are TGCAGTGCTAGAGACCGGACACTCTTCTCTGGAAACACCATATATTTT.

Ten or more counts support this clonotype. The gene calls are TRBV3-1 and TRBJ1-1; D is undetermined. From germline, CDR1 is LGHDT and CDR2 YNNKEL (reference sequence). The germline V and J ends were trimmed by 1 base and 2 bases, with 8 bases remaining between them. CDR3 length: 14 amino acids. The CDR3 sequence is CASSQATVNTEAFF. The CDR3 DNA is TGTGCCAGCAGCCAAGCTACAGTAAACACTGAAGCTTTCTTT.

Written as DNA, the CDR3 is TGTGCCAGCTCACCACTGGATCAGGGAGAGACCCAGTACTTC. It codes for CASSPLDQGETQYF. V usage is TRBV18 and J usage is TRBJ2-5; possibly TRBD1 for D (5 bases). Per the germline V gene, CDR1 is KGHSH and CDR2 is LQKENI. This CDR3 has 14 amino acids. Trimming cost V 1 base and J 4 bases, with 10 bases left between them.

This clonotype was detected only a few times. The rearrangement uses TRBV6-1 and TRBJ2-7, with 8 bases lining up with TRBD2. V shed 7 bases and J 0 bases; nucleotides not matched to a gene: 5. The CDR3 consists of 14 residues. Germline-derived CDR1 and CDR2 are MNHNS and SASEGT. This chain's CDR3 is CASKRGWISYEQYF. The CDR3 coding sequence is TGTGCCAGCAAGCGGGGGTGGATCTCCTACGAGCAGTACTTC.

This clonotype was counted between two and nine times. The CDR3 is CASSPGQDSGNTIYF. The DNA of the CDR3 is TGTGCCAGCAGCCCGGGACAGGACTCTGGAAACACCATATATTTT. The chain employs TRBV5-4 and TRBJ1-3; 8 nucleotides line up with TRBD1. The V and J ends lost 4 bases and 0 bases, in that order; junction bases with no gene match: 3. The germline gives CDR1 SGHNT, CDR2 YYREEE (reference sequence). The CDR3 is 15 residues long.

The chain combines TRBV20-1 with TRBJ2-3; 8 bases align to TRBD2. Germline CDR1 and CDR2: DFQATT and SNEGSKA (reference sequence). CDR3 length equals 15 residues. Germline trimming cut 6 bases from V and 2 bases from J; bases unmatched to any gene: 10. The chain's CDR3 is CSARGGSVNTDTQYF. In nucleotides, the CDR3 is TGCAGTGCCCGGGGGGGAAGCGTGAACACAGATACGCAGTATTTT.

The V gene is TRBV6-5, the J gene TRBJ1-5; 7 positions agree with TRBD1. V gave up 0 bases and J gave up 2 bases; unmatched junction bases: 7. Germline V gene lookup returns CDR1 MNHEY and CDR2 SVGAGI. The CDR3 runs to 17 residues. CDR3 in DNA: TGTGCCAGCAGTTACTCGAGAGGGGGCCGGGGCAATCAGCCCCAGCATTTT. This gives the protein CASSYSRGGRGNQPQHF.

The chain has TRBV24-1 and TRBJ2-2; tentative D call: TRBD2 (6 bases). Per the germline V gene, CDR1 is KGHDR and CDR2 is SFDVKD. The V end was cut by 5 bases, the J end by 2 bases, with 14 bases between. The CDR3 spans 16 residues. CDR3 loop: CATSGPGSQNTGELFF. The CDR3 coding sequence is TGTGCCACCAGTGGCCCCGGGAGTCAAAACACCGGGGAGCTGTTTTTT.

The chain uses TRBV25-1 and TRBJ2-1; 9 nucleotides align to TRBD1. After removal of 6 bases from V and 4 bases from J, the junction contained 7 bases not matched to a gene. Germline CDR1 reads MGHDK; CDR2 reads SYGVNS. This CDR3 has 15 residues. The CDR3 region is CASRRTGVVYNEQFF. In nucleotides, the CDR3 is TGTGCCAGCAGACGGACAGGGGTTGTTTACAATGAGCAGTTCTTC.

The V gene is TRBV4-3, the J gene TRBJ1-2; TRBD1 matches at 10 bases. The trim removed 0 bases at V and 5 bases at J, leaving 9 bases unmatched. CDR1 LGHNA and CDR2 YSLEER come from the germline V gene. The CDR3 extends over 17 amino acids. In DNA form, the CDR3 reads TGCGCCAGCAGCCAAGACCCGGGACAGGGGTTCGGGTATGGCTACACCTTC. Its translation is CASSQDPGQGFGYGYTF.

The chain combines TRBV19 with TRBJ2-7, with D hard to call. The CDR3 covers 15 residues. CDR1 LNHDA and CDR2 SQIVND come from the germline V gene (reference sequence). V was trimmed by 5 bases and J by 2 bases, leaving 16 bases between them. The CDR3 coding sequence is TGTGCCAGTAGTCCGTGGACGTCGCAGGCCTACGAGCAGTACTTC. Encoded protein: CASSPWTSQAYEQYF.

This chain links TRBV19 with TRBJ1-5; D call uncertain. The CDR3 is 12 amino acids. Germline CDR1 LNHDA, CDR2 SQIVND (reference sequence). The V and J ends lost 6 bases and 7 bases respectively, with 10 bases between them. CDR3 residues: CASRGAEQPQHF. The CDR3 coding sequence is TGTGCCAGTAGGGGCGCCGAACAGCCCCAGCATTTT.

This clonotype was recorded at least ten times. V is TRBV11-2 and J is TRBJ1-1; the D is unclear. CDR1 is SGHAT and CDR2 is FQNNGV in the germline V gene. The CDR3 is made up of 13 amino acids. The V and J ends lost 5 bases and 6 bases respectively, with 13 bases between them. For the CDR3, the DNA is TGTGCCAGCAGCCCCCAGCAGGAGGCTGAAGCTTTCTTT. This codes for CASSPQQEAEAFF.

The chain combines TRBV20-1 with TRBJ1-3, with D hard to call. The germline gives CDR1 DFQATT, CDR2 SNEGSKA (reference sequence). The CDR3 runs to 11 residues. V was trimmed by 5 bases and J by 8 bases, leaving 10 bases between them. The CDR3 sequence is CSADREDTIYF. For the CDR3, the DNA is TGCAGTGCTGATAGGGAGGACACCATATATTTT.

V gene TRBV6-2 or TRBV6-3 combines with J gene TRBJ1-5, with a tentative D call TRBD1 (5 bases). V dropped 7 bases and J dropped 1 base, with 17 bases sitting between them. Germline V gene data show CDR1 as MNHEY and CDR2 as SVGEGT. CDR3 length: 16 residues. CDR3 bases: TGTGCCAGCATTTCCGGTCGGGGACGGAGCAATCAGCCCCAGCATTTT. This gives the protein CASISGRGRSNQPQHF.

The CDR3 region has the DNA TGTGCCAGCGTGCGAGGGGGGGGCACCTCCTACAATGAGCAGTTCTTC. Encoded protein: CASVRGGGTSYNEQFF. The chain couples TRBV12-3 or TRBV12-4 to TRBJ2-1; weak D call: TRBD2 (7 bases). V lost 8 bases, J lost 0 bases, and 17 bases lay in between. The CDR3 consists of 16 residues.

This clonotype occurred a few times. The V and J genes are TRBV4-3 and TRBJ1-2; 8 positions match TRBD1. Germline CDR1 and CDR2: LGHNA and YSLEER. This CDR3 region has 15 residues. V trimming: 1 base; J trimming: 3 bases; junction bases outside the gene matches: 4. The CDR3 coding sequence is TGCGCCAGCAGCCAAGGACAGGGGTTGCACTATGGCTACACCTTC. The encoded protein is CASSQGQGLHYGYTF.

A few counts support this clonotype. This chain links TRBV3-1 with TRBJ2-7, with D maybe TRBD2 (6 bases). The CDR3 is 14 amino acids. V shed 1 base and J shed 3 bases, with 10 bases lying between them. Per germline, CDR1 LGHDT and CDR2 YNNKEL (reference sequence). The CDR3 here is CASSQVSSVYEQYF. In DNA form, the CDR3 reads TGTGCCAGCAGCCAAGTCTCTAGCGTCTACGAGCAGTACTTC.

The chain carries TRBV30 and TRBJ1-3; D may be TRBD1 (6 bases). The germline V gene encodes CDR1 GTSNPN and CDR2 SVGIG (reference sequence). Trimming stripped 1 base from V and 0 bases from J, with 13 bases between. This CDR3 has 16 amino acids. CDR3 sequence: CAWSAGHGTSGNTIYF. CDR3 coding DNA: TGTGCCTGGAGTGCGGGACACGGAACCTCTGGAAACACCATATATTTT.

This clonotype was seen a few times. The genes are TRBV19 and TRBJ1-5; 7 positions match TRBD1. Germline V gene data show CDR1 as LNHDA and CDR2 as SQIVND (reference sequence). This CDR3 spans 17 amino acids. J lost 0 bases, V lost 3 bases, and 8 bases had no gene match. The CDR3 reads CASSIRDREYSNQPQHF. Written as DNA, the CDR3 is TGTGCCAGTAGTATCCGAGACAGGGAATATAGCAATCAGCCCCAGCATTTT.

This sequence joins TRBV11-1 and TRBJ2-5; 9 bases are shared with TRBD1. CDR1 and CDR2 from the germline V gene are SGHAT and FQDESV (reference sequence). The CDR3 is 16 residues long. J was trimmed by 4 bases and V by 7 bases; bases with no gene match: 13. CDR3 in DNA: TGTGCCAGCACCCCACTGAAGGGACAGGGTCGAGAGACCCAGTACTTC. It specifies CASTPLKGQGRETQYF. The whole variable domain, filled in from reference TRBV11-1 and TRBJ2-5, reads EAEVAQSPRYKITEKSQAVAFWCDPISGHATLYWYRQILGQGPELLVQFQDESVVDDSQLPKDRFSAERLKGVDSTLKIQPAELGDSAMYLCASTPLKGQGRETQYFGPGTRLLVL.